These 28 T cell receptor beta chains came from one sample sequenced in a study of T cell responses to AZD1222 COVID-19 vaccine. Assay used: immunoSEQ multiplex PCR; TCRdb lists only in-frame clones, some missing. The repertoire holds some 120,000 clones, with more than 85% as singletons. Sequencing was performed on peripheral blood, taken on day 0 of AZD1222 vaccination. These receptors were obtained from an adult in good health.

The chain recombines TRBV6-5 with TRBJ1-2; D perhaps matches TRBD1 (6 bases). Looked up from germline, CDR1 is MNHEY and CDR2 is SVGAGI. V lost 5 bases and J lost 2, with 12 bases in between. The CDR3 length is 14 residues. The CDR3 DNA is TGTGCCAGCAGTCCCAGCCAGGGGAACTATGGCTACACCTTC. Amino acids: CASSPSQGNYGYTF.

This sequence joins TRBV4-1 and TRBJ1-1; D is unclear. The CDR3 spans 16 residues. V was trimmed by 0 bases and J by 0 bases, leaving 11 bases between them. In germline, CDR1 is MGHRA, CDR2 YSYEKL. The CDR3 loop reads CASSQDMFVLNTEAFF. CDR3 DNA sequence: TGCGCCAGCAGCCAAGATATGTTCGTTTTGAACACTGAAGCTTTCTTT.

The chain recombines TRBV7-2 with TRBJ1-2, with D unclear. V was clipped by 1 base and J by 0 bases, with 15 bases between them. The germline CDR1 and CDR2 sequences are SGHTA and FQGNSA. This CDR3 comprises 17 residues. As DNA, the CDR3 is TGTGCCAGCAGCTTAGACATCTTCCGGACCTCTAACTATGGCTACACCTTC. It encodes CASSLDIFRTSNYGYTF.

The rearrangement joins TRBV7-8 to TRBJ2-7, with 14 bases matching TRBD2. This CDR3 is 17 amino acids long. CDR1 is SGHVS and CDR2 is FQNEAQ in the germline V gene. Trimming cost V 5 bases and J 0 bases; bases outside gene matches: 6. CDR3 sequence: CASSKGLAGVSSYEQYF. The CDR3, as DNA: TGTGCCAGCAGCAAGGGACTAGCGGGAGTGTCCTCCTACGAGCAGTACTTC.

J is TRBJ2-7 and V is TRBV6-5; tentative D call: TRBD1 (5 bases). The CDR3 runs 12 residues. Trimming stripped 6 bases from V and 0 bases from J, with 6 bases between. The germline V gene encodes CDR1 MNHEY and CDR2 SVGAGI. This CDR3 is CASRTVSYEQYF. The CDR3 bases are TGTGCCAGCAGGACAGTCTCCTACGAGCAGTACTTC.

The chain combines TRBV5-6 with TRBJ2-7, with a possible D match to TRBD2 (6 bases). This CDR3 spans 14 amino acids. The germline V gene has CDR1 SGHDT and CDR2 YYEEEE. V was trimmed by 2 bases and J by 3 bases, leaving 12 bases between them. The CDR3 region has the DNA TGTGCCAGCAGCTTCCGGGACTTTGGCTACGAGCAGTACTTC. It is translated as CASSFRDFGYEQYF. The full variable domain, in which reference TRBV5-6 and TRBJ2-7 provide the parts outside the CDR3, is DAGVTQSPTHLIKTRGQQVTLRCSPKSGHDTVSWYQQALGQGPQFIFQYYEEEERQRGNFPDRFSGHQFPNYSSELNVNALLLGDSALYLCASSFRDFGYEQYFGPGTRLTVT.

This clone has just one count. The chain links TRBV2 to TRBJ2-1; 10 bases agree with TRBD1. CDR1 and CDR2 (germline): SNHLY, FYNNEI. This CDR3 comprises 15 residues. V shed 6 bases and J 9 bases; nucleotides not matched to a gene: 11. This CDR3 reads CASRRGTGVYTEQFF. In DNA, the CDR3 is TGTGCCAGCAGAAGGGGGACAGGGGTGTATACTGAGCAGTTCTTC.

The chain carries TRBV7-2 and TRBJ1-5; 8 positions agree with TRBD1. The CDR3 totals 15 residues. V was pared by 5 bases and J by 6 bases, with 9 bases of the junction left unmatched. The germline CDR1 and CDR2 sequences are SGHTA and FQGNSA. The CDR3 nucleotides read TGTGCCAGCAGCCAACGGACAGGGAGTGGTCAGCCCCAGCATTTT. Encoded protein: CASSQRTGSGQPQHF.

V and J are TRBV7-8 and TRBJ2-1; 9 nucleotides line up with TRBD2. The V and J ends lost 7 bases and 9 bases, in that order; junction bases with no gene match: 10. This CDR3 has 14 residues. In germline, CDR1 is SGHVS, CDR2 FQNEAQ. DNA for the CDR3: TGTGCCAGCATTGGGCGGGAGGGGGGCCTTGAGCAGTTCTTC. It encodes CASIGREGGLEQFF.

This sequence joins TRBV5-1 and TRBJ2-2; no reliable D call. The V gene's germline CDR1 is SGHRS and CDR2 YFSETQ. The ends were cut back, 0 bases at V and 1 base at J, with 10 bases in the middle. The CDR3 has 16 residues. The CDR3 protein is CASSLERGWNTGELFF. The CDR3 nucleotides are TGCGCCAGCAGCTTGGAGCGCGGATGGAACACCGGGGAGCTGTTTTTT. Full variable domain (remainder filled in from reference TRBV5-1 and TRBJ2-2): KAGVTQTPRYLIKTRGQQVTLSCSPISGHRSVSWYQQTPGQGLQFLFEYFSETQRNKGNFPGRFSGRQFSNSRSEMNVSTLELGDSALYLCASSLERGWNTGELFFGEGSRLTVL.

CDR3 amino acids: CASRPGFMYEQYF. DNA for the CDR3: TGTGCCAGCAGGCCAGGGTTTATGTACGAGCAGTACTTC. The chain combines TRBV7-2 with TRBJ2-7; D is perhaps TRBD1 (5 bases). From germline, CDR1 is SGHTA and CDR2 FQGNSA. Trimming pared 6 bases from V and 4 bases from J, leaving 13 bases between. The CDR3 sequence is 13 residues long.

This chain joins TRBV15 and TRBJ1-2; D not certain. The CDR3 runs 12 residues. The germline CDR1 and CDR2 sequences are LNHNV and YYDKDF (reference sequence). The V end lost 6 bases, the J end lost 8 bases, and 13 bases lay between the germline ends. The CDR3 region is CATSPAGGGYTF. The DNA for the CDR3 is TGTGCCACCAGTCCCGCAGGAGGAGGCTACACCTTC.

This CDR3 reads CASSLRNPYGYTF. DNA of the CDR3: TGTGCCAGCAGCTTGAGAAACCCCTATGGCTACACCTTC. The gene calls are TRBV5-6 and TRBJ1-2; D ambiguous. There are 13 residues in the CDR3. Trimming cost V 1 base and J 4 bases, with 8 bases left between them. CDR1 SGHDT and CDR2 YYEEEE come from the germline V gene.

This clone was observed a single time. The chain couples TRBV29-1 to TRBJ1-1; D gene unclear. The CDR3 runs to 12 residues. CDR1 is SQVTM and CDR2 is ANQGSEA in the germline V gene. V dropped 7 bases and J dropped 4 bases, with 13 bases sitting between them. This CDR3 is CSGGIASTEAFF. DNA for the CDR3: TGCAGCGGGGGAATTGCGAGCACTGAAGCTTTCTTT. Using reference TRBV29-1 and TRBJ1-1 for the parts outside the CDR3, the full variable domain is SAVISQKPSRDICQRGTSLTIQCQVDSQVTMMFWYRQQPGQSLTLIATANQGSEATYESGFVIDKFPISRPNLTFSTLTVSNMSPEDSSIYLCSGGIASTEAFFGQGTRLTVV.

The chain recombines TRBV30 with TRBJ1-1; D gene uncertain. The CDR3 is 13 amino acids. The germline V gene encodes CDR1 GTSNPN and CDR2 SVGIG (reference sequence). Trimming shortened V by 3 bases and J by 1 base, and 9 bases separated the two germline ends. CDR3 loop: CAWSLTRNTEAFF. CDR3 in DNA: TGTGCCTGGAGCCTGACACGGAACACTGAAGCTTTCTTT.

The chain links TRBV5-1 to TRBJ2-2, with D maybe TRBD2 (6 bases). Germline assignment: CDR1 SGHRS and CDR2 YFSETQ. The CDR3 sequence is 16 residues long. V lost 2 bases, J lost 2 bases, and 13 bases lay in between. Written as DNA, the CDR3 is TGCGCCAGCAGCTTCGGGGGAGGAGGAAACACCGGGGAGCTGTTTTTT. It specifies CASSFGGGGNTGELFF. The full variable domain, rest sourced from reference TRBV5-1 and TRBJ2-2, is KAGVTQTPRYLIKTRGQQVTLSCSPISGHRSVSWYQQTPGQGLQFLFEYFSETQRNKGNFPGRFSGRQFSNSRSEMNVSTLELGDSALYLCASSFGGGGNTGELFFGEGSRLTVL.

The chain combines TRBV28 with TRBJ1-1; D remains unclear. V was trimmed by 3 bases and J by 5 bases, leaving 16 bases between them. The CDR3 runs to 15 residues. Germline V gene lookup returns CDR1 MDHEN and CDR2 SYDVKM. The chain's CDR3 is CASSLGSGFRTEAFF. The DNA for the CDR3 is TGTGCCAGCAGTTTGGGGTCGGGGTTTAGGACTGAAGCTTTCTTT.

This clone appeared once. V usage is TRBV9 and J usage is TRBJ2-5; 7 bases are shared with TRBD2. The length of the CDR3 is 16 residues. Per germline, CDR1 SGDLS and CDR2 YYNGEE. V lost 0 bases to trimming and J lost 2 bases; unmatched junction nucleotides: 7. This CDR3 reads CASSVEGSGFQETQYF. The DNA for the CDR3 is TGTGCCAGCAGCGTAGAGGGTAGCGGGTTTCAAGAGACCCAGTACTTC.

The chain is built from TRBV7-2 and TRBJ1-5; D perhaps matches TRBD1 (5 bases). CDR3 length: 12 amino acids. The germline gives CDR1 SGHTA, CDR2 FQGNSA. V lost 5 bases and J 8 bases, leaving 10 bases between the germline ends. The CDR3 DNA is TGTGCCAGCAGCATAAGAGGGGAGCCCCAGCATTTT. Translated, it gives CASSIRGEPQHF.

This chain uses TRBV2 with TRBJ1-5; weak D call: TRBD1 (6 bases). V lost 5 bases and J lost 1, with 21 bases in between. The germline V gene encodes CDR1 SNHLY and CDR2 FYNNEI. There are 18 residues in the CDR3. CDR3 region: CASSYLRGAGASNQPQHF. For the CDR3, the DNA is TGTGCCAGCAGTTACCTAAGGGGGGCAGGGGCCAGCAATCAGCCCCAGCATTTT.

This chain joins TRBV5-1 and TRBJ2-2, with D maybe TRBD1 (5 bases). Trimming removed 0 bases at V and 7 bases at J, with 16 bases between. The CDR3 is 16 residues long. Germline loops: CDR1 SGHRS, CDR2 YFSETQ. The CDR3 DNA follows: TGCGCCAGCAGCTTGGCAGGGATTCGTCTTGGCGGGGAGCTGTTTTTT. It codes for CASSLAGIRLGGELFF.

The chain couples TRBV6-5 to TRBJ2-7, with 7 bases fitting TRBD1. CDR3 length equals 14 residues. Germline V CDR1 and CDR2: MNHEY, SVGAGI. The ends lost 5 bases at V and 1 base at J; junction bases unmatched: 5. CDR3 in DNA: TGTGCCAGCAGTACCGGGACAGCTTCCTACGAGCAGTACTTC. This encodes CASSTGTASYEQYF.

The V gene is TRBV5-5, the J gene TRBJ1-1; D is ambiguous. Trimming shortened V by 0 bases and J by 3 bases, and 12 bases separated the two germline ends. The CDR3 runs to 15 residues. Germline assignment: CDR1 SGHKS and CDR2 YYEKEE (reference sequence). For the CDR3, the DNA is TGTGCCAGCAGCTTGGCCGATCACCGCGACACTGAAGCTTTCTTT. This codes for CASSLADHRDTEAFF.

This clone was found once. This rearrangement joins TRBV7-8 to TRBJ1-1; 7 nucleotides align to TRBD1. CDR1 is SGHVS, CDR2 FQNEAQ, per germline. The V segment lost 3 bases and the J segment 5 bases; nucleotides outside the gene matches: 0. The CDR3 length is 12 residues. DNA of the CDR3: TGTGCCAGCAGCTTGACAGGGACTGAAGCTTTCTTT. Translation gives CASSLTGTEAFF.

This chain links TRBV18 with TRBJ1-1; unclear D gene. The CDR3 runs 13 residues. The germline V and J ends were trimmed by 6 bases and 3 bases, with 11 bases remaining between them. Germline V CDR1 and CDR2: KGHSH, LQKENI. CDR3: CASSVVGYTEAFF. The CDR3 DNA reads TGTGCCAGCTCTGTAGTTGGGTACACTGAAGCTTTCTTT.

V and J are TRBV19 and TRBJ1-5, with D possibly being TRBD1 (6 bases). This CDR3 comprises 17 residues. Germline values: CDR1 LNHDA, CDR2 SQIVND (reference sequence). Deletions cut 0 bases from V and 2 bases from J, with 14 bases between. This CDR3 is CASSIEFGGAGNQPQHF. The CDR3 DNA follows: TGTGCCAGTAGTATAGAATTCGGGGGGGCGGGCAATCAGCCCCAGCATTTT.

The chain is built from TRBV18 and TRBJ1-3; D not resolved. Trimming removed 3 bases from V and 4 bases from J, with 13 bases in between. The CDR3 is made up of 15 amino acids. Per the germline V gene, CDR1 is KGHSH and CDR2 is LQKENI. CDR3: CASSPPQPRGNTIYF. The CDR3 DNA follows: TGTGCCAGCTCACCTCCGCAGCCCCGGGGAAACACCATATATTTT. Combining the CDR3 with reference TRBV18 and TRBJ1-3 gives the whole variable domain NAGVMQNPRHLVRRRGQEARLRCSPMKGHSHVYWYRQLPEEGLKFMVYLQKENIIDESGMPKERFSAEFPKEGPSILRIQQVVRGDSAAYFCASSPPQPRGNTIYFGEGSWLTVV.

This chain joins TRBV6-2 or TRBV6-3 and TRBJ1-2, with TRBD1 as a possible D gene (6 bases). CDR3 length equals 14 residues. From germline, CDR1 is MNHEY and CDR2 SVGEGT. Trimming removed 4 bases at V and 8 bases at J, with 17 bases between. Here the CDR3 reads CASSFSPTTGGYTF. CDR3 bases: TGTGCCAGCAGTTTTTCGCCGACGACAGGAGGCTACACCTTC.